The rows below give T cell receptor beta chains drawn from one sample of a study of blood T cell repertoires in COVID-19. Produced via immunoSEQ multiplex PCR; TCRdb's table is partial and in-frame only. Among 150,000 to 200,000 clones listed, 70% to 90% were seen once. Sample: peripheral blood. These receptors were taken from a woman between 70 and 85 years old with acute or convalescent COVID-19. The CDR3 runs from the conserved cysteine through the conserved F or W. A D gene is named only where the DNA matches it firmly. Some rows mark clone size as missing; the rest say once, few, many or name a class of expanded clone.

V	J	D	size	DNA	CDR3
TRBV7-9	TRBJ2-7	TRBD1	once	TGTGCCAGCAGCCCTGGACAGGCCTCTAAGTACGAGCAGTACTTC	CASSPGQASKYEQYF
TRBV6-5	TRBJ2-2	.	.	TGTGCCAGCAGCGGGGGACTCCGAGGGGCCGGGGAGCTGTTTTTT	CASSGGLRGAGELFF
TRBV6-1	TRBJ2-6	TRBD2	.	TGTGCCAGCAGTGGCGGGAGTGGGTCCGGGGCCAACGTCCTGACTTTC	CASSGGSGSGANVLTF
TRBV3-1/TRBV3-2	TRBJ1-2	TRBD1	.	TGTGCCAGCAGCCAAGATACGGGGGGCAGGGGGCTAGTCTATGGCTACACCTTC	CASSQDTGGRGLVYGYTF
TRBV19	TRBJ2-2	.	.	TGTGCCAGTAGTATAGCTCCCCTCTTGCGATCCACCGGGGAGCTGTTTTTT	CASSIAPLLRSTGELFF
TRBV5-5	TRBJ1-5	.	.	TGTGCCAGCAGCTTGATCGGACTCGGGCCCCAGCATTTT	CASSLIGLGPQHF
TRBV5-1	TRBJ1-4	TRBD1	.	TGCGCCAGCAGTCGGGACAGGGGAAATGAAAAACTGTTTTTT	CASSRDRGNEKLFF
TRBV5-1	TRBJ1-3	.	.	TGCGCCAGCAGCTTGGGAGCGGGAAACACCATATATTTT	CASSLGAGNTIYF
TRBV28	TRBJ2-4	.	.	TGTGCCAGCACAAATCAGAACATTCAGTACTTC	CASTNQNIQYF
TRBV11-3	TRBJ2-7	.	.	TGTGCCAGCAGCACACAGGGTAACTACGAGCAGTACTTC	CASSTQGNYEQYF
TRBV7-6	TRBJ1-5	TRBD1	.	TGTGCCAGCAGCTTAAGAATCCTACAGGGGATCAATCAGCCCCAGCATTTT	CASSLRILQGINQPQHF
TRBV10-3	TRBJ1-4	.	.	TGTGCCATCAGTGAGTCGGTGAGCGAAAAACTGTTTTTT	CAISESVSEKLFF
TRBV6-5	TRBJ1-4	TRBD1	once	TGTGCCAGCAGTCCGACAGGGGTTAATGAAAAACTGTTTTTT	CASSPTGVNEKLFF
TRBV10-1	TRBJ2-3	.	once	TGCGCCAGCAGTCAGGACAGTAAGCGCACAGATACGCAGTATTTT	CASSQDSKRTDTQYF
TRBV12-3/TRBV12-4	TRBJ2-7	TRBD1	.	TGTGCCAGCAACACCCAGGGGGCTAGGGAGCAGTACTTC	CASNTQGAREQYF
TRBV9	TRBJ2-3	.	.	TGTGCCAGCGGTGGGCCGGCAGATACGCAGTATTTT	CASGGPADTQYF
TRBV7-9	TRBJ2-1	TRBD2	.	TGTGCCAGCAGCTTGTCGGCTAGCGGGAGTACTGAGCAGTTCTTC	CASSLSASGSTEQFF
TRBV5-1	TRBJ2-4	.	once	TGCGCCAGCAGCTCTCAGGCCAAAAACATTCAGTACTTC	CASSSQAKNIQYF
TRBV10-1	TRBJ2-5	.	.	TGCGCCAGCAGTGCCGACAGAGGTAGTGTGACCCAGTACTTC	CASSADRGSVTQYF
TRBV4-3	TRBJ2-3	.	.	TGCGCCAGCAGCCAAGAACTTGTGACAGATACGCAGTATTTT	CASSQELVTDTQYF
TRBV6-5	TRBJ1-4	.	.	TGTGCCAGCAGACAGGGTACTAATGAAAAACTGTTTTTT	CASRQGTNEKLFF
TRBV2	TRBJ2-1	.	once	TGTGCCAGCAGTGCGGTGGGGAGCTCCTACAATGAGCAGTTCTTC	CASSAVGSSYNEQFF
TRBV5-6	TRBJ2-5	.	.	TGTGCCAGCAGCTTGCGACCCTTGGGGTGGGGCGGGGAACAAGAGACCCAGTACTTC	CASSLRPLGWGGEQETQYF
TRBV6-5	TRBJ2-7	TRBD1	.	TGTGCCGTCAACCTACGGGACAGGGCTTCCTACGAGCAGTACTTC	CAVNLRDRASYEQYF
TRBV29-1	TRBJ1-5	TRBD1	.	TGCAGCGTTGGGGGACAGGGGGTCAATCAGCCCCAGCATTTT	CSVGGQGVNQPQHF
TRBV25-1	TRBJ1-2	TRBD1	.	TGTGCCAGCAGTGAACGAGACAGGGGGTACTATGGCTACACCTTC	CASSERDRGYYGYTF
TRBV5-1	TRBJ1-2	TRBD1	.	TGCGCCAGCAGCTTGCCAGGGGGCGCGTGGCAGGGCTACACCTTC	CASSLPGGAWQGYTF
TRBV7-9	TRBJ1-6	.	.	TGTGCCAGCAGCTTAGCGCTCACAGGGAATAATTCACCCCTCCACTTT	CASSLALTGNNSPLHF
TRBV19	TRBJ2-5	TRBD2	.	TGTGCCAGTTCATTAGCGGGGAGGGAGACCCAGTACTTC	CASSLAGRETQYF
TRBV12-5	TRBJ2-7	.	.	TGTGCTAGTGGCAGGGGACGGTCTTACGAGCAGTACTTC	CASGRGRSYEQYF
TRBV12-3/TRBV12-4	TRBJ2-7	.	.	TGTGCCAGCAGAATCGACAGCTCCTACGAGCAGTACTTC	CASRIDSSYEQYF
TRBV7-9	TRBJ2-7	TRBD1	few	TGTGCCAGCAGCGCGACAGGGGGACTCTACGAGCAGTACTTC	CASSATGGLYEQYF
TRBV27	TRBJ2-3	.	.	TGTGCCAGCGGCACCCAAACGCAGTATTTT	CASGTQTQYF
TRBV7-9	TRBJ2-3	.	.	TGTGCCAGCAGCTTGGGGGGACCAACGACAGATACGCAGTATTTT	CASSLGGPTTDTQYF
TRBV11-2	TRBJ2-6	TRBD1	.	TGTGCCAGCAGGTCAGGGGGCACCTCTGGGGCCAACGTCCTGACTTTC	CASRSGGTSGANVLTF
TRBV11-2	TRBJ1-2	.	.	TGTGCCAGCAGCCCGGGATCAGGCTGGGACTACACCTTC	CASSPGSGWDYTF
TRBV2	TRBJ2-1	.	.	TGTGCCAGCAGTGAAGTACCGCTAGGTTCGGTCAATGAGCAGTTCTTC	CASSEVPLGSVNEQFF
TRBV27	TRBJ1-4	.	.	TGTGCCAGCAGTTTACTAGCAACTAATGAAAAACTGTTTTTT	CASSLLATNEKLFF
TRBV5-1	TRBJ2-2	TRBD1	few	TGCGCCAGCGGGACAGCCCCGAACACCGGGGAGCTGTTTTTT	CASGTAPNTGELFF
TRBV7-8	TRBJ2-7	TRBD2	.	TGTGCCAGCAGCCCAGGACTAGTGGCCTACGAGCAGTACTTC	CASSPGLVAYEQYF
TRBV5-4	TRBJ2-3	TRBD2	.	TGTGCCAGCAGCTTGGGCGGGAGGGACCGCACAGATACGCAGTATTTT	CASSLGGRDRTDTQYF
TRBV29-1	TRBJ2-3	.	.	TGCAGCGTTCGGGCAGGGGGCACAGATACGCAGTATTTT	CSVRAGGTDTQYF
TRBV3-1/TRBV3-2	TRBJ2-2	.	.	TGTGCCAGCAGCCAGGGGGCGTTGAACACCGGGGAGCTGTTTTTT	CASSQGALNTGELFF
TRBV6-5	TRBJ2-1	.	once	TGTGCCAGCAGTTACTCGGAGACTAGGAGCAATGAGCAGTTCTTC	CASSYSETRSNEQFF
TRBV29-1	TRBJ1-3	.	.	TGCAGCGCCCGGGAGGGGCTCTCCTCTGGAAACACCATATATTTT	CSAREGLSSGNTIYF
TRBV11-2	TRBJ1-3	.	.	TGTGCCAGCAGCTTAGATCAGGCTCAGGCTGGAAACACCATATATTTT	CASSLDQAQAGNTIYF
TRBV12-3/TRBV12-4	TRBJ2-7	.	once	TGTGCCAGCAGTTTAACACAATACTACGAGCAGTACTTC	CASSLTQYYEQYF
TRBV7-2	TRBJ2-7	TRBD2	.	TGTGCCAGCAGCTTAGTGGGACTAACCTACGAGCAGTACTTC	CASSLVGLTYEQYF
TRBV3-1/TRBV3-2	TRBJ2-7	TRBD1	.	TGTGCCAGCAGCCAAAGGACAGGGGCTGGCTACGAGCAGTACTTC	CASSQRTGAGYEQYF
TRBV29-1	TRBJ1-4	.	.	TGCAGCGTCCTAGCCGATCTTGGTAGCAGAGGAAAACTGTTTTTT	CSVLADLGSRGKLFF
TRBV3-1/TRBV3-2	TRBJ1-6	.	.	TGTGCCAGCAGCCAAGGCGCTTCGGCAGGGGTTTCACCCCTCCACTTT	CASSQGASAGVSPLHF
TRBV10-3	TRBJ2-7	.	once	TGTGCCATCAGTGGAAGGGGCCGCCACGAGCAGTACTTC	CAISGRGRHEQYF
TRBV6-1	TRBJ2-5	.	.	TGTGCCAGCAGTGAAGCTTATTCAAATCGGGGCCAGTACTTC	CASSEAYSNRGQYF
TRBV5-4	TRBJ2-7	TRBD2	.	TGTGCCAGCAGCTTGGACCGCCGTGCCAGCGGGATCCACGAGCAGTACTTC	CASSLDRRASGIHEQYF